This paragraph reports one T cell receptor (beta chain). Germline-derived CDR1 and CDR2 are SGDLS and YYNGEE. V lost 4 bases, J lost 2 bases, and 4 bases stayed unmatched. The CDR3 has 14 residues. The data were obtained in a study of blood T cells in healthy people across ages. Then a second PCR, running roughly 7 to 11 cycles, was carried out with a sample-barcoded 5' primer and a J-beta primer mix. Each CDR3 protein gets one entry after TCRdb re-called the 5' RACE reads with MiXCR. This sample yields more than 700,000 distinct CDR3 sequences, of which 50% to 65% are seen a single time; approximately 40% belongs to the top ten.

The TCR originated in a man older than 75 in good health. V is TRBV9 and J is TRBJ2-7; 9 bases agree with TRBD2. The sample consisted of blood. CDR3 sequence: CASSSGTSPYEQYF. The CDR3 nucleotides read TGTGCCAGCAGCTCCGGGACTAGCCCCTACGAGCAGTACTTC.